These 30 T cell receptor beta chains were all obtained from the same sample, sequenced in a study of cytomegalovirus exposure and HLA in healthy donors (dated by TCRdb to 2015 to 2018). Library prep was done by the immunoSEQ multiplex PCR assay. For the multiplex PCR, a mixture combining 60 forward primers for TCR Vbeta segments and 13 reverse primers for TCR Jbeta segments was used. TCRdb provides this immuneACCESS table in a form limited to in-frame rearrangements. Some clones are lacking; in checked studies, under half of them reflect an unresolved V gene, and why the rest are absent is not known. This sample is represented by 100,000 to 150,000 clones; roughly 83% of them were singletons. Clones ranked in the top ten supply about 20% of the sample. The specimen sequenced was PBMCs. These receptors were taken from a man aged 18 to 35 in good health and CMV-seropositive.

The chain couples TRBV30 to TRBJ1-3, with 7 bases lining up with TRBD1. Germline V gives CDR1 GTSNPN, CDR2 SVGIG (reference sequence). This CDR3 has 13 residues. With V trimmed by 5 bases and J by 4 bases, 5 bases remained unmatched. CDR3 bases: TGTGCCTGGGACAGGGTGAGGGGAAACACCATATATTTT. Encoded protein: CAWDRVRGNTIYF.

The chain couples TRBV5-6 to TRBJ1-6; D unresolved. CDR3 length equals 15 residues. Looked up from germline, CDR1 is SGHDT and CDR2 is YYEEEE. V shed 0 bases and J shed 7 bases, with 11 bases lying between them. This CDR3 is CASSLVQRGNSPLHF. The CDR3 DNA follows: TGTGCCAGCAGCTTGGTACAGCGCGGGAATTCACCCCTCCACTTT. Using reference TRBV5-6 and TRBJ1-6 for the parts outside the CDR3, the full variable domain is DAGVTQSPTHLIKTRGQQVTLRCSPKSGHDTVSWYQQALGQGPQFIFQYYEEEERQRGNFPDRFSGHQFPNYSSELNVNALLLGDSALYLCASSLVQRGNSPLHFGNGTRLTVT.

This clone was recorded a few times. The chain carries TRBV5-1 and TRBJ2-3; 14 bases fit TRBD2. The germline gives CDR1 SGHRS, CDR2 YFSETQ. J lost 4 bases, V lost 3 bases, and 4 bases had no gene match. This CDR3 contains 16 residues. The CDR3 nucleotides read TGCGCCAGCAGCTCCGGGACTAGCGGGGGCGCAGATACGCAGTATTTT. The encoded protein is CASSSGTSGGADTQYF.

The chain has TRBV6-1 and TRBJ2-7, with TRBD1 identical over 9 bases. This CDR3 comprises 15 residues. Trimming took 4 bases from V and 4 from J; bases not matched to a gene: 8. In germline, CDR1 is MNHNS, CDR2 SASEGT. The CDR3 here is CASSGVGQGRYEQYF. The CDR3 DNA is TGTGCCAGCAGTGGGGTGGGACAGGGAAGATACGAGCAGTACTTC.

The CDR3 coding sequence is TGTGCCAGCAGTTTATTGGGACAGCCCTACGAGCAGTACTTC. Translating gives CASSLLGQPYEQYF. This sequence joins TRBV28 and TRBJ2-7; 7 nucleotides align to TRBD1. The length of the CDR3 is 14 residues. CDR1 is MDHEN, CDR2 SYDVKM, per germline. V was pared by 1 base and J by 2 bases, with 2 bases of the junction left unmatched.

The chain employs TRBV5-1 and TRBJ2-3, with 14 bases lining up with TRBD2. This CDR3 region has 18 residues. The trim removed 4 bases at V and 0 bases at J, leaving 7 bases unmatched. Germline V gene lookup returns CDR1 SGHRS and CDR2 YFSETQ. The CDR3 DNA reads as TGCGCCAGCAGCCACCGGACTAGCGGGGGGAGTAGCACAGATACGCAGTATTTT. The encoded protein is CASSHRTSGGSSTDTQYF.

V usage is TRBV13 and J usage is TRBJ1-6, with D hard to call. CDR1 is PRHDT, CDR2 FYEKMQ, per germline (reference sequence). Trimming shortened V by 4 bases and J by 0 bases, and 10 bases separated the two germline ends. The CDR3 loop spans 16 amino acids. The CDR3 region has the DNA TGTGCCAGCAGCTCCCAAGGGAGCTCCTATAATTCACCCCTCCACTTT. Translated, it gives CASSSQGSSYNSPLHF.

The chain joins TRBV7-6 to TRBJ2-3, with 7 positions matching TRBD2. Germline V gene lookup returns CDR1 SGHVS and CDR2 FNYEAQ. J gave up 3 bases and V 1 base, and 4 bases lay outside the gene matches. The length of the CDR3 is 15 residues. DNA of the CDR3: TGTGCCAGCAGCTTAGAAGCGGGGTCGACAGATACGCAGTATTTT. Encoded protein: CASSLEAGSTDTQYF.

The gene calls are TRBV7-6 and TRBJ2-3; 11 bases are a match to TRBD2. Per the germline V gene, CDR1 is SGHVS and CDR2 is FNYEAQ. This CDR3 has 16 residues. The junction had 7 bases not matched to a gene; V was cut back by 5 bases and J by 3 bases. In nucleotides, the CDR3 is TGTGCCAGCAGCCGCCCGACTAGCGGGGTGACAGATACGCAGTATTTT. It is translated as CASSRPTSGVTDTQYF.

CDR3 in DNA: TGTGCCAGCAGTCCAGCGGGAGGAGGGAGGACAGAAGCCCAGTACTTC. Its translation: CASSPAGGGRTEAQYF. The chain combines TRBV5-6 with TRBJ2-5; 9 nucleotides match TRBD2. Looked up from germline, CDR1 is SGHDT and CDR2 is YYEEEE. V was clipped by 5 bases and J by 9 bases; unmatched bases: 17. The CDR3 totals 16 residues.

The V gene is TRBV30, the J gene TRBJ1-2; 7 bases map to TRBD1. The germline gives CDR1 GTSNPN, CDR2 SVGIG (reference sequence). The J segment lost 7 bases and the V segment lost 0 bases, leaving 5 bases of the junction unmatched. The CDR3 is made up of 13 amino acids. This CDR3 reads CAWSVTGWSGYTF. Here the CDR3 DNA reads TGTGCCTGGAGTGTGACAGGGTGGAGTGGCTACACCTTC. Based on the CDR3 plus reference TRBV30 and TRBJ1-2, the full variable domain is SQTIHQWPATLVQPVGSPLSLECTVEGTSNPNLYWYRQAAGRGLQLLFYSVGIGQISSEVPQNLSASRPQDRQFILSSKKLLLSDSGFYLCAWSVTGWSGYTFGSGTRLTVV.

V gene TRBV2 combines with J gene TRBJ2-3, with D uncertain. Germline-derived CDR1 and CDR2 are SNHLY and FYNNEI. The CDR3 is 14 residues long. Trimming shortened V by 4 bases and J by 2 bases, and 10 bases separated the two germline ends. The CDR3 sequence: CASSVEQHTDTQYF. DNA for the CDR3: TGTGCCAGCAGTGTAGAACAGCACACAGATACGCAGTATTTT.

The CDR3 spells CASSLAGVGTGELFF. CDR3 DNA sequence: TGTGCCAGCAGTTTAGCGGGGGTCGGGACCGGGGAGCTGTTTTTT. The chain has TRBV6-5 and TRBJ2-2, with TRBD2 identical over 9 bases. J gave up 5 bases and V 4 bases, and 5 bases lay outside the gene matches. The CDR3 has 15 residues. The V gene's germline CDR1 is MNHEY and CDR2 SVGAGI.

CDR3 sequence reads: CASSADRFISYEQYF. Written as DNA, the CDR3 is TGCGCCAGCAGCGCGGACAGGTTTATTTCCTACGAGCAGTACTTC. The genes are TRBV5-1 and TRBJ2-7; 7 positions agree with TRBD1. The ends lost 4 bases at V and 1 base at J; junction bases unmatched: 8. This CDR3 region has 15 residues. Germline V gives CDR1 SGHRS, CDR2 YFSETQ.

The chain couples TRBV5-1 to TRBJ2-3, with 7 bases lining up with TRBD1. The length of the CDR3 is 15 residues. V lost 5 bases and J lost 0; bases outside the gene matches: 6. CDR1 and CDR2 (germline): SGHRS, YFSETQ. The CDR3 bases are TGCGCCAGCAGTCGACAGGGTACTAGCACAGATACGCAGTATTTT. Translating it yields CASSRQGTSTDTQYF.

The chain couples TRBV7-6 to TRBJ1-2; no clear D gene. The CDR3 has 13 residues. Germline lookup yields CDR1 SGHVS and CDR2 FNYEAQ. Trimming stripped 5 bases from V and 7 bases from J, with 14 bases between. CDR3 protein: CASSPLGEGGYTF. The CDR3, as DNA: TGTGCCAGCAGCCCCCTCGGAGAGGGTGGCTACACCTTC.

This clone came up a few times. The CDR3 bases are TGTGCCAGCAGCTTTTCACAGGGGAACACTGAAGCTTTCTTT. Residues: CASSFSQGNTEAFF. The chain uses TRBV7-6 and TRBJ1-1, with D maybe TRBD1 (6 bases). This CDR3 is built from 14 residues. The germline V and J ends were trimmed by 3 bases and 1 base, with 9 bases remaining between them. The germline CDR1 and CDR2 sequences are SGHVS and FNYEAQ.

The V call is TRBV27, the J call TRBJ2-3, with a weak D call TRBD2 (7 bases). The germline V and J ends were trimmed by 3 bases and 4 bases, with 17 bases remaining between them. This CDR3 is 16 amino acids long. Germline CDR1 reads MNHEY; CDR2 reads SMNVEV (reference sequence). This CDR3 reads CASSFQKGGGPDTQYF. DNA for the CDR3: TGTGCCAGCAGTTTCCAGAAGGGGGGGGGCCCAGATACGCAGTATTTT.

CDR3 sequence (DNA): TGTGCCTGGAGTCCACCCAGGGGGAACACTGAAGCTTTCTTT. Translating gives CAWSPPRGNTEAFF. V usage is TRBV30 and J usage is TRBJ1-1, with a tentative D call TRBD1 (6 bases). The CDR3 runs to 14 residues. The V end was cut by 2 bases, the J end by 1 base, with 11 bases between. Germline CDR1 is GTSNPN and CDR2 is SVGIG (reference sequence).

V gene TRBV5-1 combines with J gene TRBJ1-1, with TRBD1 matching 8 bases. Germline CDR1 SGHRS, CDR2 YFSETQ. The CDR3 contains 16 residues. V lost 0 bases and J lost 0; bases outside the gene matches: 4. CDR3 sequence reads: CASSLGQGLMNTEAFF. The CDR3 DNA is TGCGCCAGCAGCTTGGGACAGGGGTTAATGAACACTGAAGCTTTCTTT.

V is TRBV6-5 and J is TRBJ1-6, with D possibly TRBD1 on 5 matching bases. The CDR3 extends over 14 amino acids. Trimming took 2 bases from V and 14 from J, leaving 16 bases between them. CDR1 and CDR2 (germline): MNHEY, SVGAGI. The CDR3 spells CASSYERKGESLHF. CDR3 coding DNA: TGTGCCAGCAGTTACGAGCGTAAAGGGGAATCCCTCCACTTT.

V usage is TRBV9 and J usage is TRBJ1-1; D possibly corresponds to TRBD1 (5 bases). The V and J ends lost 4 bases and 0 bases respectively, with 13 bases between them. CDR1 is SGDLS, CDR2 YYNGEE, per germline. The CDR3 has 15 amino acids. CDR3 nucleotide sequence: TGTGCCAGCAGCCCCGTTTTAGGGGTGAACACTGAAGCTTTCTTT. Its translation is CASSPVLGVNTEAFF.

In this sample, this clone turned up many times. The rearrangement links TRBV6-4 to TRBJ2-1, with TRBD1 matching over 9 bases. This CDR3 spans 15 amino acids. Germline V gene sequence: CDR1 MRHNA, CDR2 SNTAGT. After removal of 5 bases from V and 7 bases from J, the junction contained 9 bases not matched to a gene. CDR3 residues: CASSFGTGRMNEQFF. The CDR3 DNA reads TGTGCCAGCAGTTTCGGGACAGGGAGGATGAATGAGCAGTTCTTC.

This chain joins TRBV11-2 and TRBJ2-5, with 7 positions matching TRBD1. Germline CDR1 SGHAT, CDR2 FQNNGV. The CDR3 is made up of 12 amino acids. Trimming at V came to 5 bases and at J to 5 bases, leaving 2 bases not matched to a gene. The CDR3 protein is CASSVGQETQYF. In nucleotides, the CDR3 is TGTGCCAGCAGCGTGGGACAGGAGACCCAGTACTTC.

The rearrangement links TRBV9 to TRBJ1-2; no clear D gene. CDR1 is SGDLS and CDR2 is YYNGEE in the germline V gene. This CDR3 is built from 12 residues. Deletions cut 0 bases from V and 4 bases from J, with 4 bases between. CDR3 loop: CASSVDFYGYTF. The CDR3 nucleotides read TGTGCCAGCAGCGTAGACTTCTATGGCTACACCTTC.

CDR3 sequence: CASSVEGGVNTGELFF. The DNA of the CDR3 is TGTGCCAGCAGCGTAGAAGGGGGGGTTAACACCGGGGAGCTGTTTTTT. V usage is TRBV9 and J usage is TRBJ2-2, with a possible D match to TRBD2 (7 bases). The germline gives CDR1 SGDLS, CDR2 YYNGEE. V was cut by 0 bases and J by 2 bases, with 11 bases left in between. The CDR3 has 16 amino acids.

The CDR3 region has the DNA TGTGCCAGCAGCTTGGTACAGGGTCGAGGCACTGAAGCTTTCTTT. This codes for CASSLVQGRGTEAFF. This chain connects TRBV5-4 to TRBJ1-1; TRBD1 might be the D (6 bases). The length of the CDR3 is 15 residues. The V end lost 0 bases, the J end lost 4 bases, and 13 bases lay between the germline ends. Germline V gene data show CDR1 as SGHNT and CDR2 as YYREEE (reference sequence).

This chain uses TRBV19 with TRBJ1-6; TRBD1 aligns across 10 bases. Trimming cost V 10 bases and J 10 bases; bases outside gene matches: 7. Germline V gene lookup returns CDR1 LNHDA and CDR2 SQIVND (reference sequence). CDR3 size: 13 residues. The CDR3 DNA reads as TGTGCCACGGAGGGACAGGGGAGATCACCCCTCCACTTT. Its protein is CATEGQGRSPLHF.

V and J are TRBV27 and TRBJ1-6; no clear D gene. The CDR3 extends over 17 amino acids. The germline V and J ends were trimmed by 4 bases and 3 bases, with 16 bases remaining between them. Germline CDR1 and CDR2: MNHEY and SMNVEV (reference sequence). CDR3: CASSSPTVAGYNSPLHF. The CDR3 DNA is TGTGCCAGCAGTTCACCTACGGTGGCGGGCTATAATTCACCCCTCCACTTT.

To note about this clone: The junction departs from germline at one end; a sequencing error may be responsible. The J gene is TRBJ1-3, the V gene TRBV2; perhaps TRBD1 as D (5 bases). The CDR3 extends over 13 amino acids. Germline V gene sequence: CDR1 SNHLY, CDR2 FYNNEI. The CDR3 DNA sequence: TGTGCCAGCAGCGACAGACAGCTCCCCTCTTTTGATTTT. This gives the protein CASSDRQLPSFDF.